This TCR beta chain stems from a study of cytomegalovirus exposure and HLA in healthy donors (dated by TCRdb to about 2017). Concerning the study at large: In an earlier analysis of 587 of the donors, less than 350 Gb of sequence data and 100 million or so unique TCR beta sequences from about 179 million T cells were reported. Among the roughly 400 genotyped donors, roughly 80% belonged to the genetic ancestry cluster associated with self-reported Caucasian donors. Rather than using new phenotypic data, the later analysis identified candidate immune exposures from TCR beta sequences and from how often those sequences occurred across donors. On average, over 200,000 unique TCR beta nucleotide sequences were sequenced per donor among 300 to 500 genotyped donors of the cohort, with roughly 18% of those sequences being non-productive. The study was designed to test whether signatures of past pathogen exposure could be identified by cataloging public T cell receptors. The T cell repertoires of around 670 subjects were profiled by immunosequencing and related to cytomegalovirus serostatus. An earlier analysis of some 600 of the donors applied high-throughput TCR beta sequencing to assess whether each TCR beta V gene segment acted as functional or pseudogenic. Both class I and class II loci were covered by HLA typing, at four-digit resolution. Every repertoire in the discovery cohort had been generated on one and the same sequencing platform. The number of typed donors differed by locus: roughly 620-640 for A, B, C, DRB1 and DQB1; approximately 520 for DQA1; approximately 600 for DPA1; and roughly 470 for DPB1. Because of strong linkage in the cohort, roughly five DR-DQ haplotypes were treated as single units for association and clustering. A later genetic analysis used genome-wide SNP genotypes for about 55% of the 666 donors, treating that subset as a discovery cohort. A separate validation cohort of some 130 different subjects was used in addition to the roughly 700-subject first cohort. In a later analysis, previously published TCR beta repertoires from roughly 710 donors were re-analyzed and high-resolution HLA genotyping was added so that TCR occurrence patterns could be studied. An early release covering roughly 580 HLA-typed donors comprised 300 to 350 gigabases of sequencing data and 85 million or so unique TCR sequences. To predict cytomegalovirus infection status, the study brought together high-throughput TCR immunosequencing, statistical association of individual TCRs with disease status, and machine learning. Alongside the repertoire data, information on donor age, sex, ethnicity and CMV serostatus was compiled.

General conclusions and limits of the study: A later analysis associated about 17,000 TCR beta sequences with specific HLA alleles at a false discovery rate of 0.05. According to a later analysis, parvovirus B19, influenza, CMV and Epstein-Barr virus appeared linked to several top co-occurrence clusters. The study listed 150 to 200 TCR beta chains as associated with cytomegalovirus. The cohort was sequenced for TCR beta chains only, and without alpha or paired-chain data the features that could be detected were limited. In a later analysis, HLA-associated TCR beta chains were found to be more clonally expanded and to have lower generation probabilities than equally common non-associated chains. A later analysis found that TCR association rates varied across HLA loci, with DRB1 alleles showing the most associated TCRs and HLA-C alleles the fewest. HLA typing was unavailable for some donors at each locus, so association tests used only the typed subset. An earlier analysis of around 540 of the donors showed that most TCR beta V segments appeared in productive rearrangements either about 90% or about 30% of the time, which broadly matched IMGT annotations. In vitro tests confirmed that a few of the cytomegalovirus-associated TCR beta chains recognize cytomegalovirus antigens. A group of highly shared sequence variants was considered likely to be a technical artifact of the sequencing pipeline. Cytomegalovirus status was reported to be diagnosed by the classifier with high specificity and sensitivity in both the original and validation cohorts. Strong co-occurrence of HLA alleles, especially DR and DQ, made assigning TCR associations to individual alleles difficult. Across donors, most TCR sequences were observed very rarely, whereas some public TCRs were present in many individuals. Some IMGT-functional V segments, including TRBV6-2 and TRBV6-3, could not be told apart with the 87-base-pair reads, so those segments were excluded. The authors suggested that the approach could potentially be generalized to other disease states and immunological phenotypes. A further reported finding was that TCR beta sequences accurately predicted the HLA-A and HLA-B alleles for most subjects in the first cohort. Compared with the roughly 700-donor mean, donors in an Asian-associated ancestry cluster had fewer N-insertions in productive TCRs, according to a later genetic analysis. In a later analysis, most CMV-associated TCR beta chains were found to appear HLA-restricted, with HLA associations seemingly driven largely by CMV exposure. Sequencing depth was assumed to be roughly uniform across donors in the presence/absence analyses, though that assumption may not hold. V-gene and J-gene trimming of TCR beta chains was associated with a missense DCLRE1C variant in a later genetic analysis, and the association was replicated in an independent cohort. Immune exposure information for the cohort was limited to CMV serostatus. Linkage disequilibrium might explain the correlated functional status among segregating V segments, but an unknown experimental factor could not be ruled out. Roughly 15 rarely observed V segments, including chromosome 9 orphons, were excluded from the earlier analysis of several hundred of the donors because counts were too low.

Points on this clone: The target of this receptor is not known. Base quality data are lacking; no much larger clone is found one base away.

In total, about 650 healthy bone marrow donors made up the cohort. At the time of sampling, all cohort members were nominally healthy, though unrecorded immune exposures were likely present. The donor was CMV seropositive and belonged to the group of 250 to 350 seropositive cohort members. Every donor gave a peripheral blood sample, and the peripheral blood mononuclear cells from that sample were used for TCR beta sequencing. The Qiagen DNeasy Blood Extraction Kit was used to extract genomic DNA from the blood cell samples. The library was produced with the immunoSEQ multiplex PCR assay. The multiplex PCR relied on a mix of 60 forward primers for TCR Vbeta segments and 13 reverse primers for TCR Jbeta segments. A multiplex PCR assay on genomic DNA amplified the CDR3 region of rearranged TCR beta genes. Amplified TCR beta libraries were sequenced as 87-base-pair reads on the Illumina HiSeq System. Per the authors' processing: A later analysis counted approximately 74 million unique TCR beta chains across the approximately 700 repertoires, and roughly 11 million of these chains were shared by at least two donors. Raw reads were error-corrected and collapsed into unique sequences with a nearest-neighbor algorithm that merged closely related sequences to remove PCR and sequencing errors. To assign V, D and J gene segments, CDR3 sequences were aligned to IMGT reference sequences. For a sequence to be retained, at least a six-nucleotide match to both a V gene segment and a J gene segment was required. A rearrangement counted as productive if the CDR3 had no stop codons and remained in frame with V and J, and every other rearrangement counted as non-productive. CDR3 was defined according to IMGT convention as the region running from the second conserved V-encoded cysteine to the conserved J-encoded phenylalanine. In an earlier analysis of 550 to 650 of the donors, sequences lacking an unambiguous match to a single V gene segment were excluded. In an earlier analysis of 450 to 750 of the donors, a V segment was called functional when productive rearrangements were above 56.7%, and segregating when the standard deviation between donors exceeded 5%. A statistical classification framework was built to diagnose cytomegalovirus status from the catalog of TCR beta chain sequences. In a later analysis, V and J genes were assigned by comparing TCR nucleotide sequences against IMGT/GENE-DB human TR gene sequences. Using the TCRdist pipeline, a later analysis assigned CDR3 sequences along with most-parsimonious VDJ recombination scenarios. In a later analysis, each TCR beta chain was defined by its CDR3 amino acid sequence together with its V-gene family, and reads without a unique V-gene family were excluded. In a later analysis, around 600 highly shared, low-generation-probability nucleotide sequences were removed to address suspected cross-contamination and a sequencing artifact. A later analysis calculated a clonal expansion index for each public chain from normalized within-repertoire ranks of inferred template counts. In a later analysis, generation probabilities were computed using a VDJ recombination model fitted to out-of-frame rearrangements, and the results were checked against IGoR. In a later analysis, hypergeometric tests were used to score TCR-TCR, TCR-HLA and TCR-CMV co-occurrence, with a repertoire-size bias correction applied to TCR pairs. False discovery rates were estimated in a later analysis by permuting HLA or CMV assignments 20 times. In a later analysis, co-occurring TCRs were grouped using DBSCAN, and TCRdist sequence similarity was added for clustering within HLA-allele-positive subsets. Repertoires with fewer than 30,000 or more than 120,000 public chains were left out of co-occurrence clustering, as were several repertoires with anomalous nucleotide sharing. The table comes from immuneACCESS by way of TCRdb, which keeps in-frame sequences with V and J called. Part of the clones is missing from these tables; in studies checked, under half for an unresolved V gene and the rest for unknown reasons. For V, J and clone size, that table is used; D and trimming come from the DNA. Counted in this sample were about 160,000 clones; 80% of them appeared once. The ten largest clones capture less than 10% of the sample.

From V the trimming removes 5 bases and from J it removes 6 bases, while the gene matches leave 5 bases of the junction unaccounted for. Inclusive of the bounding cysteine and phenylalanine, the CDR3 is 14 residues long. The entry retains the CDR3 DNA only, 42 bases that are in frame from base 1. From a lookup of the germline V gene, CDR1 and CDR2 are MDHEN and SYDVKM. The chain is made from TRBV28 and TRBJ2-1, with 9 central nucleotides matching TRBD2. The receptor was derived from a young man in good health and CMV-seropositive. Source material: PBMCs. The DNA sequence reads TGTGCCAGCAGTATGTTAGCGGGAGCCAATGAGCAGTTCTTC. Its coded protein is CASSMLAGANEQFF.